Below, 10 T cell receptor beta chains from the same sample are listed, as sequenced in a study of neurological immune-mediated disorders (dated by TCRdb to the late 2010s). The method was 5' RACE. The instrument given in TCRdb is Illumina HiSeq 2500. TCRdb cleaned the public reads at Q25 with fastp, built clones with MiXCR and kept in-frame beta chains. When rows share a CDR3 protein, they turn into one entry using the most common DNA and genes. The sample has about 81,000 distinct CDR3 sequences on record, approximately 4.6% of them singletons. 5% to 6% of the sample lies in the top ten. Read against the paper, the sample's time point label means: longitudinal time-point 3. Sequenced input: PBMCs. Receptor source: a woman aged 60-75 years with multiple sclerosis.

This clonotype has ten or more counts. The rearrangement uses TRBV5-6 and TRBJ1-3, with TRBD1 as a possible D gene (6 bases). Germline assignment: CDR1 SGHDT and CDR2 YYEEEE. The CDR3 has 14 amino acids. V gave up 0 bases and J gave up 4 bases, with 8 bases separating them. CDR3 loop: CASSLGQAGNTIYF. In DNA form, the CDR3 reads TGTGCCAGCAGCTTGGGACAGGCGGGAAACACCATATATTTT.

This clonotype showed up many times. The chain recombines TRBV29-1 with TRBJ1-5; TRBD1 might be the D (5 bases). The CDR3 consists of 13 residues. From germline, CDR1 is SQVTM and CDR2 ANQGSEA. Trimming removed 4 bases from V and 4 bases from J, with 11 bases in between. CDR3 protein: CSVGNRKNQPQHF. Written as DNA, the CDR3 is TGCAGCGTTGGAAACAGGAAGAATCAGCCCCAGCATTTT.

Many counts were recorded for this clonotype. The V gene is TRBV6-5, the J gene TRBJ1-2; D might be TRBD1 (5 bases). The CDR3 spans 16 residues. V lost 0 bases, J lost 8 bases, and 19 bases lay in between. Germline values: CDR1 MNHEY, CDR2 SVGAGI. The CDR3 DNA sequence: TGTGCCAGCAGTTACTCGACGGGGGGGACGGGCTGGGGCTACACCTTC. It codes for CASSYSTGGTGWGYTF.

The table lists this clonotype with many counts. This chain joins TRBV7-8 and TRBJ2-3; D may correspond to TRBD1 or TRBD2 (5 bases each). The CDR3 totals 16 residues. Germline V gene lookup returns CDR1 SGHVS and CDR2 FQNEAQ. Trimming removed 6 bases at V and 2 bases at J, with 18 bases between. The CDR3 region is CASRARDVVTTDTQYF. The CDR3 DNA follows: TGTGCCAGCAGGGCGAGGGACGTCGTTACCACAGATACGCAGTATTTT.

The sample holds many counts of this clonotype. The chain uses TRBV6-1 and TRBJ1-3; no clear D. Trimming stripped 3 bases from V and 2 bases from J, with 14 bases between. CDR3 length: 16 amino acids. Germline lookup yields CDR1 MNHNS and CDR2 SASEGT. In DNA form, the CDR3 reads TGTGCCAGCAGTGACCAAGGACCCTCTGCTGGAAACACCATATATTTT. Translating it yields CASSDQGPSAGNTIYF.

Regarding this clonotype: One junction end disagrees with the germline gene, perhaps due to a read error. This rearrangement joins TRBV20-1 to TRBJ1-5, with a tentative D call TRBD1 (6 bases). Germline values: CDR1 DFQATT, CDR2 SNEGSKA (reference sequence). This CDR3 is built from 14 residues. This CDR3 reads CSAGQGGGDQSQHF. The DNA for the CDR3 is TGTAGTGCTGGTCAAGGGGGGGGGGATCAGTCCCAGCATTTT.

The table lists this clonotype with many counts. The V and J genes are TRBV7-2 and TRBJ1-5; TRBD1 agrees at 8 bases. Germline CDR1 reads SGHTA; CDR2 reads FQGNSA. The trim removed 5 bases at V and 5 bases at J, leaving 2 bases unmatched. The CDR3 loop spans 13 amino acids. The CDR3 spells CASSGQGYQPQHF. The DNA of the CDR3 is TGTGCCAGCAGCGGACAGGGCTATCAGCCCCAGCATTTT.

This clonotype was seen more than once but under ten times. The chain recombines TRBV20-1 with TRBJ1-5; TRBD1 matches 9 bases. There are 14 residues in the CDR3. Germline-derived CDR1 and CDR2 are DFQATT and SNEGSKA (reference sequence). J gave up 3 bases and V 4 bases, and 4 bases lay outside the gene matches. The CDR3 protein is CSAKTGGSNQPQHF. Here the CDR3 DNA reads TGCAGTGCTAAGACAGGGGGGTCCAATCAGCCCCAGCATTTT.

This clonotype was counted at least ten times. The chain couples TRBV20-1 to TRBJ2-7; 9 nucleotides line up with TRBD1. Germline trimming cut 6 bases from V and 5 bases from J; bases unmatched to any gene: 8. The CDR3 length is 13 residues. Looked up from germline, CDR1 is DFQATT and CDR2 is SNEGSKA (reference sequence). This chain's CDR3 is CSATGTGRDEQYF. CDR3 sequence (DNA): TGCAGTGCCACCGGGACAGGGAGGGACGAGCAGTACTTC.

The sample holds many counts of this clonotype. The CDR3 here is CSARDAGFGTDTQYF. The CDR3 DNA sequence: TGCAGTGCTAGAGATGCGGGGTTCGGCACAGATACGCAGTATTTT. J is TRBJ2-3 and V is TRBV20-1; D perhaps matches TRBD2 (6 bases). The CDR3 totals 15 residues. Germline V CDR1 and CDR2: DFQATT, SNEGSKA (reference sequence). Trimming took 0 bases from V and 1 from J, leaving 11 bases between them.